These T cell receptor beta chains were read from a single sample in a study of T cell repertoires in cytomegalovirus infection. TCRdb called the reads again in MiXCR, with one record for every CDR3 protein. The top ten clones hold over 12% of a sample with about a million distinct CDR3 sequences, approximately 31% of them seen once. No antigens are known for them. The starting material was cultured CD8+ T cells from PBMCs, obtained from culture after CMV antigen stimulation. These receptors all stem from a human donor in good health (CMV status not recorded). Some clones in this sample may be carry-over from other donors' samples. The CDR3 runs from the conserved cysteine through the conserved F or W. A D gene is named only where the DNA matches it firmly. Size is omitted from some rows. Given values are once, few, many or a class for expanded clones.

clone size | J gene | V gene | D gene | CDR3 DNA | CDR3 protein
few | TRBJ2-1 | TRBV4-2 | NA | TGTGCCAGCAGCCAAGAACTAGGGGATGAGCAGTTCTTC | CASSQELGDEQFF
NA | TRBJ1-4 | TRBV6-5 | TRBD1 | TGTGCCAGCAGTTATCTACCGGGACAGGGGAATGAAAAACTGTTTTTT | CASSYLPGQGNEKLFF
many | TRBJ1-1 | TRBV12-3/TRBV12-4 | NA | TGTGCCAGCAGTGGGACCCCTGGAGCTTTCTTT | CASSGTPGAFF
NA | TRBJ2-5 | TRBV27 | NA | TGTGCCAGCAGTAGACAGGGAGGACAAGAGACCCAGTACTTC | CASSRQGGQETQYF
NA | TRBJ2-5 | TRBV7-9 | TRBD1 | TGTGCCAGCAGCTTAGGGGGACAGCACCGGTACTTC | CASSLGGQHRYF
few | TRBJ2-2 | TRBV24-1 | NA | TGTGCCACCAGTGATTTGGGACGGACGAACACCGGGGAGCTGTTTTTT | CATSDLGRTNTGELFF
NA | TRBJ2-5 | TRBV9 | NA | TGTGCCAGCAGCGTAGGCCTGGGCCCCGGAGAGACCCAGTACTTC | CASSVGLGPGETQYF
NA | TRBJ1-2 | TRBV7-9 | TRBD1 | TGTGCCAATGGAGACAGGGAGACGGGAGGCTACACCTTC | CANGDRETGGYTF
few | TRBJ2-7 | TRBV18 | TRBD2 | TGTGCCAGCTCACCCTCGGGAGGGAACGAGCAGTACTTC | CASSPSGGNEQYF
few | TRBJ1-5 | TRBV20-1 | TRBD1 | TGCAGTGCCAATCGACAGGGTCAGCTCTCTCGCAATCAGCCCCAGCATTTT | CSANRQGQLSRNQPQHF
many | TRBJ2-2 | TRBV7-9 | TRBD1 | TGTGCCAGCAGAGGCCTACAGGGGATAAACACCGGGGAGCTGTTTTTT | CASRGLQGINTGELFF
few | TRBJ2-1 | TRBV15 | NA | TGTGCCACCAGCCCAAGGGGAAGTCACAATGAGCAGTTCTTC | CATSPRGSHNEQFF
NA | TRBJ2-2 | TRBV6-6 | TRBD1 | TGTGCCAGCAGTCCCCGGGACAGCCAGAACACCGGGGAGCTGTTTTTT | CASSPRDSQNTGELFF
few | TRBJ2-1 | TRBV25-1 | TRBD1 | TGTGCCAGCAGTGACGCGACAGGGTTATTCTTC | CASSDATGLFF
once | TRBJ1-4 | TRBV19 | NA | TGTGCCAGTAGTATTGGTATAATCGATGAAAAACTGTTTTTT | CASSIGIIDEKLFF
once | TRBJ2-2 | TRBV19 | NA | TGTGCCAGTAGTACGAAGGGCCGGGAGCTGTTTTTT | CASSTKGRELFF
NA | TRBJ1-2 | TRBV27 | NA | TGTGCCAGCATCTCCCCGGGACCGCCTAGGGGCTACACCTTC | CASISPGPPRGYTF
few | TRBJ1-1 | TRBV7-6 | TRBD1 | TGTGCCAGCAGCTTAGACAGGGGGCTGGGGACTGAAGCTTTCTTT | CASSLDRGLGTEAFF
many | TRBJ2-1 | TRBV27 | NA | TGTGCCAGCAGTTTACCCCCCAACGTCTACGTTGAGCAGTTCTTC | CASSLPPNVYVEQFF
once | TRBJ2-1 | TRBV10-3 | TRBD1 | TGTGCCATCAGTACCGGGACAGAGCTTTACAATGAGCAGTTCTTC | CAISTGTELYNEQFF
NA | TRBJ2-6 | TRBV6-1 | NA | TGTGCCACATCCCGGGACAACTCTGGGGCCAACGTCCTGACTTTC | CATSRDNSGANVLTF
NA | TRBJ1-3 | TRBV11-1 | NA | TGTGCCAGCAGCTTATCTTCCAAACACTCTGGAAACACCATATATTTT | CASSLSSKHSGNTIYF
NA | TRBJ2-3 | TRBV24-1 | TRBD1 | TGTGCCACCAGTGATCCAGACAGGGATCCTAGCACAGATACGCAGTATTTT | CATSDPDRDPSTDTQYF
NA | TRBJ2-1 | TRBV2 | TRBD2 | TGTGCCAGCAGTGATCAACTAGCGACCTACAATGAGCAGTTCTTC | CASSDQLATYNEQFF
few | TRBJ1-1 | TRBV18 | NA | TGTGCCAGCTGCCTTGAAGGAGGTCCCGAGAACACTGAAGCTTTCTTT | CASCLEGGPENTEAFF
many | TRBJ2-2 | TRBV12-3/TRBV12-4 | NA | TGTGCCAGCACCTCAGGTAGCGGGGAGCTGTTTTTT | CASTSGSGELFF
NA | TRBJ2-1 | TRBV14 | NA | TGTGCCAGCAGCCCAAGACGGCCGGAGCAGTTCTTC | CASSPRRPEQFF
many | TRBJ2-3 | TRBV7-4 | TRBD2 | TGTGCCAGCAGCTTAGGCGGGGGGCGGGCAGATACGCAGTATTTT | CASSLGGGRADTQYF
NA | TRBJ2-5 | TRBV20-1 | TRBD2 | TGCAGTGCTAGAGATTGGGGCCCGGCGGGGGTTGAGGAGACCCAGTACTTC | CSARDWGPAGVEETQYF
NA | TRBJ2-5 | TRBV9 | TRBD1 | TGTGCCAGCAGCGTGACAGGGCGGCAAGAGACCCAGTACTTC | CASSVTGRQETQYF
few | TRBJ1-1 | TRBV4-1 | NA | TGCGCCAGCAGCCGCCAAGTGAACACTGAAGCTTTCTTT | CASSRQVNTEAFF
few | TRBJ2-3 | TRBV18 | TRBD2 | TGTGCCAGCTCTCTAGCGGGGTTCTTCACAGATACGCAGTATTTT | CASSLAGFFTDTQYF
NA | TRBJ1-3 | TRBV6-6 | NA | TGTGCCAGCAGTCCCCGTCGCTCTGGAAACACCATATATTTT | CASSPRRSGNTIYF
few | TRBJ2-5 | TRBV11-2 | NA | TGTGCCAGCCAACGGCAGCCGTCCTCAGAGACCCAGTACTTC | CASQRQPSSETQYF
NA | TRBJ1-1 | TRBV6-5 | NA | TGTGCCAGCAGTTACTCCCGACAGCAGAACACTGAAGCTTTCTTT | CASSYSRQQNTEAFF
few | TRBJ1-4 | TRBV27 | NA | TGTGCCAGCAGAAACGGCGGGGGGGGGAGAGATGAAAAACTGTTTTTT | CASRNGGGGRDEKLFF
few | TRBJ2-5 | TRBV7-9 | NA | TGTGCCAGCGACTCGCCTGGAGAGACCCAGTACTTC | CASDSPGETQYF
many | TRBJ2-4 | TRBV7-8 | TRBD2 | TGTGCCAGCAGCCCGAGCGGGGGGGCCAACATTCAGTACTTC | CASSPSGGANIQYF
once | TRBJ2-3 | TRBV6-2/TRBV6-3 | NA | TGTGCCAGCACCGTGGACGGAGCCACAGATACGCAGTATTTT | CASTVDGATDTQYF
NA | TRBJ2-4 | TRBV6-1 | NA | TGTGCCAGCAGTGAAGCAGAAAACATTCAGTACTTC | CASSEAENIQYF
few | TRBJ1-5 | TRBV6-1 | NA | TGTGCCAGCAGTGAAGCGCAACTGGGAAAGCCCCAGCATTTT | CASSEAQLGKPQHF
NA | TRBJ2-1 | TRBV6-8 | TRBD2 | TGTGCCAGCAGTCAAAGCGGGGCCTCCTACAATGAGCAGTTCTTC | CASSQSGASYNEQFF
NA | TRBJ1-1 | TRBV10-2 | TRBD1 | TGCGCCAGCAGTTGGGGGGACAGGAGTCCTGAAGCTTTCTTT | CASSWGDRSPEAFF
many | TRBJ1-2 | TRBV27 | NA | TGTGCCAGCAGTTTATCCTCCCTATCCGGGACGGATATTTATGGCTACACCTTC | CASSLSSLSGTDIYGYTF
NA | TRBJ1-2 | TRBV7-9 | NA | TGTGCCAGCAGCTGGAACACTCTGTATGGCTACACCTTC | CASSWNTLYGYTF